A selection of T cell receptor beta chains follows, all from one sample in a study of cytomegalovirus exposure and HLA in healthy donors. Produced via immunoSEQ multiplex PCR; TCRdb's table is partial and in-frame only. The sample has roughly 110,000 clones, 82% seen once; the top ten hold roughly 3%. The sequencing sample was made of PBMCs. These receptors were obtained from a man aged 25-40 years in good health and CMV-seropositive. Both conserved end residues are part of each CDR3. A D gene is named only where the DNA matches it firmly. Rows give clone size only sometimes, using once, few, many, or a class for an expanded clone.

v_call	j_call	clone_size	d_call	cdr3_aa	cdr3_nt
TRBV30	TRBJ2-1	NA	NA	CAWREGVSSYNEQFF	TGTGCCTGGAGAGAAGGGGTAAGCTCCTACAATGAGCAGTTCTTC
TRBV11-2	TRBJ1-3	NA	NA	CASSLRLGNTIYF	TGTGCCAGCAGCTTGAGGCTTGGAAACACCATATATTTT
TRBV7-9	TRBJ2-6	NA	NA	CASTLGRAAGGANGLTF	TGTGCCAGCACCCTCGGACGTGCGGCTGGTGGGGCCAACGGCCTGACTTTC
TRBV9	TRBJ2-5	few	NA	CASSVGLTAPETQYF	TGTGCCAGCAGCGTCGGACTAACCGCCCCAGAGACCCAGTACTTC
TRBV7-8	TRBJ1-2	NA	NA	CASSLLYSSNYGYTF	TGTGCCAGCAGCTTGCTCTACAGCTCTAACTATGGCTACACCTTC
TRBV5-5	TRBJ2-5	NA	TRBD2	CASSPTSGVQETQYF	TGTGCCAGCAGCCCGACTAGCGGGGTTCAAGAGACCCAGTACTTC
TRBV19	TRBJ2-5	NA	TRBD1	CASTAGQGKETQYF	TGTGCCAGTACCGCGGGACAGGGCAAAGAGACCCAGTACTTC
TRBV15	TRBJ2-7	NA	TRBD1	CATSREGQPIYEQYF	TGTGCCACCAGCAGAGAGGGACAGCCGATCTACGAGCAGTACTTC
TRBV5-6	TRBJ2-3	NA	TRBD2	CASSSRLSGGGTDTQYF	TGTGCCAGCAGCTCCCGGCTTAGCGGGGGGGGGACAGATACGCAGTATTTT
TRBV6-1	TRBJ2-4	few	TRBD1	CASSVRGQAEPLAKNIQYF	TGTGCCAGCAGTGTACGCGGACAGGCCGAACCCTTAGCCAAAAACATTCAGTACTTC
TRBV7-2	TRBJ2-3	NA	NA	CASSTYRRDTQYF	TGTGCCAGCAGCACCTATAGGAGGGATACGCAGTATTTT
TRBV5-4	TRBJ1-4	NA	NA	CASSLAPATNEKLFF	TGTGCCAGCAGCTTGGCCCCGGCAACTAATGAAAAACTGTTTTTT
TRBV19	TRBJ2-2	NA	NA	CASSILGGNAGELFF	TGTGCCAGTAGTATCTTGGGGGGTAACGCCGGGGAGCTGTTTTTT
TRBV14	TRBJ2-7	few	TRBD1	CASSQEGTVYEQYF	TGTGCCAGCAGCCAAGAAGGGACAGTCTACGAGCAGTACTTC
TRBV5-8	TRBJ1-5	NA	NA	CASSLAGGDGNQPQHF	TGTGCCAGCAGCTTGGCCGGAGGGGACGGCAATCAGCCCCAGCATTTT
TRBV5-4	TRBJ1-3	NA	NA	CASSLDSPTQNTIYF	TGTGCCAGCAGCTTGGACAGCCCCACTCAAAACACCATATATTTT
TRBV7-9	TRBJ2-1	NA	TRBD1	CSSSLRLGTGSFSYNEQFF	TGTTCCAGCAGCTTAAGGTTAGGGACAGGAAGTTTCTCCTACAATGAGCAGTTCTTC
TRBV4-2	TRBJ1-2	NA	NA	CASSQDEVARYGYTF	TGTGCCAGCAGCCAAGATGAGGTTGCCCGCTATGGCTACACCTTC
TRBV7-9	TRBJ2-1	NA	NA	CASRTGSYNEQFF	TGTGCCAGCAGAACGGGGTCCTACAATGAGCAGTTCTTC
TRBV5-8	TRBJ1-1	few	NA	CASSLHSSSWLTTEAFF	TGTGCCAGCAGCTTACACAGCTCTTCCTGGTTGACCACTGAAGCTTTCTTT
TRBV29-1	TRBJ1-1	NA	NA	CSVEGRNTEAFF	TGCAGCGTTGAAGGGAGAAACACTGAAGCTTTCTTT
TRBV10-3	TRBJ1-5	NA	NA	CAISEGGAGQPQHF	TGTGCCATCAGTGAAGGAGGGGCTGGCCAGCCCCAGCATTTT
TRBV5-6	TRBJ1-3	NA	NA	CASSLSGFSGNTIYF	TGTGCCAGCAGCCTGTCAGGGTTCTCTGGAAACACCATATATTTT
TRBV2	TRBJ2-5	NA	NA	CASSGPGKETQYF	TGTGCCAGCAGTGGACCGGGGAAAGAGACCCAGTACTTC
TRBV11-2	TRBJ2-3	NA	NA	CASSSAKGHLGTDTQYF	TGTGCCAGCAGCTCCGCCAAGGGACACCTCGGCACAGATACGCAGTATTTT
TRBV30	TRBJ1-1	NA	NA	CAWSRLPGQTNTEAFF	TGTGCCTGGAGTCGCCTCCCGGGACAAACGAACACTGAAGCTTTCTTT
TRBV6-6	TRBJ2-3	few	NA	CASSYSGKGADTQYF	TGTGCCAGCAGTTACTCGGGGAAGGGGGCAGATACGCAGTATTTT
TRBV5-1	TRBJ2-7	once	TRBD1	CASSLGQGASEQYF	TGCGCCAGCAGCTTAGGACAGGGGGCGTCGGAGCAGTACTTC
TRBV6-5	TRBJ2-1	once	TRBD2	CASSYSMRGGYNEQFF	TGTGCCAGCAGTTACTCGATGCGGGGGGGCTACAATGAGCAGTTCTTC
TRBV7-8	TRBJ2-3	few	NA	CASSFTRVQGSTQYF	TGTGCCAGCAGCTTCACCCGGGTCCAGGGTAGTACGCAGTATTTT
TRBV11-2	TRBJ2-1	NA	TRBD2	CASLGGGMFDEQFF	TGTGCCAGCCTTGGGGGGGGAATGTTCGATGAGCAGTTCTTC
TRBV28	TRBJ2-3	NA	TRBD2	CASSGGGAVLTDTQYF	TGTGCCAGCAGCGGCGGGGGGGCCGTTCTCACAGATACGCAGTATTTT
TRBV19	TRBJ2-6	NA	TRBD1	CASGTGLIRANVLTF	TGTGCCAGTGGGACAGGTCTGATAAGGGCCAACGTCCTGACTTTC
TRBV5-1	TRBJ2-7	once	TRBD2	CASSLARAGGLYEQYF	TGCGCCAGCAGCTTGGCCAGAGCGGGGGGGCTCTACGAGCAGTACTTC
TRBV19	TRBJ1-5	NA	NA	CASSSLAAEFNQPQHF	TGTGCCAGTAGTAGCCTGGCGGCGGAATTCAATCAGCCCCAGCATTTT
TRBV10-3	TRBJ2-2	NA	TRBD1	CAISEVQGLDTGELFF	TGTGCCATCAGTGAAGTACAGGGGCTGGACACCGGGGAGCTGTTTTTT
TRBV10-3	TRBJ2-3	NA	TRBD2	CAISGTSGGDTQYF	TGTGCCATCAGTGGGACTAGCGGGGGGGATACGCAGTATTTT
TRBV6-6	TRBJ1-2	NA	NA	CASSTPPWGGNYGYTF	TGTGCCAGCAGCACCCCCCCGTGGGGGGGGAACTATGGCTACACCTTC
TRBV6-4	TRBJ2-3	NA	NA	CASSDSAGSTDTQYF	TGTGCCAGCAGTGACTCAGCGGGTAGCACAGATACGCAGTATTTT
TRBV11-2	TRBJ1-5	NA	TRBD1	CASSPHQTGNQPQHF	TGTGCCAGCAGCCCTCATCAGACAGGGAATCAGCCCCAGCATTTT
TRBV7-9	TRBJ1-6	NA	NA	CASSRSGQINSPLHF	TGTGCCAGCAGCAGATCGGGACAAATTAATTCACCCCTCCACTTT
TRBV19	TRBJ2-5	few	NA	CASSSGLAGTQYF	TGTGCCAGTAGTAGCGGGCTAGCCGGGACCCAGTACTTC
TRBV21-1	TRBJ1-4	NA	NA	CASSPRRRVEKLFF	TGTGCCAGCAGCCCCCGAAGGAGGGTTGAAAAACTGTTTTTT
TRBV6-4	TRBJ1-2	once	NA	CASSEEDAASYGYTF	TGTGCCAGCAGTGAAGAAGATGCGGCCTCCTATGGCTACACCTTC
TRBV5-8	TRBJ2-7	once	NA	CASSLVGAGANYEQYF	TGTGCCAGCAGCCTCGTCGGGGCAGGGGCAAACTACGAGCAGTACTTC
TRBV6-5	TRBJ1-2	NA	TRBD1	CASSFQGAQGYTF	TGTGCCAGCAGTTTCCAGGGGGCGCAGGGCTACACCTTC
TRBV7-8	TRBJ2-3	NA	NA	CASSLAWEHTDTQYF	TGTGCCAGCAGCTTAGCGTGGGAGCACACAGATACGCAGTATTTT
TRBV7-9	TRBJ1-3	NA	NA	CASSLGSSGNTIYF	TGTGCCAGCAGCCTGGGGAGCTCTGGAAACACCATATATTTT
TRBV29-1	TRBJ1-3	NA	NA	CSARAGNTIYF	TGCAGCGCGAGGGCGGGAAACACCATATATTTT
TRBV7-9	TRBJ1-1	few	NA	CASSPTTMNTEAFF	TGTGCCAGCAGCCCAACCACAATGAACACTGAAGCTTTCTTT
TRBV5-1	TRBJ1-2	few	NA	CASSSSWGQKDGYTF	TGCGCCAGCAGCTCTTCCTGGGGGCAAAAGGATGGCTACACCTTC
TRBV30	TRBJ1-1	NA	NA	CAWSTGSQGAFF	TGTGCCTGGAGTACAGGCTCCCAAGGAGCTTTCTTT
TRBV5-1	TRBJ1-2	NA	NA	CASSLVYRELGYGYTF	TGCGCCAGCAGCTTGGTCTACAGGGAGTTGGGGTATGGCTACACCTTC